A selection of T cell receptor beta chains follows, all from one sample in a study of shared clonotypes between healthy human individuals. Data came from immunoSEQ multiplex PCR; TCRdb stores just in-frame clones and leaves some out. The sample records roughly 600,000 clones, about 98% being singletons. The sample taken for sequencing was naive CD8+ T cells sorted from blood. All receptors derive from a young man in good health. The CDR3 runs from the conserved cysteine through the conserved F or W. Fields, in order: D gene, clone size, V gene, J gene, CDR3 protein, CDR3 DNA. A D gene is named only where the DNA matches it firmly. Clone sizes are given selectively: once, few, many, or a class where the clone is expanded.

-,-,TRBV6-6,TRBJ2-2,CASKGFGSNTGELFF,TGTGCCAGCAAGGGCTTCGGATCGAACACCGGGGAGCTGTTTTTT
TRBD2,-,TRBV5-6,TRBJ2-7,CASPTLAGGRRYYEQYF,TGTGCCAGTCCCACACTAGCGGGAGGCCGTAGATACTACGAGCAGTACTTC
TRBD1,-,TRBV29-1,TRBJ2-3,CSVGGQGIDTQYF,TGCAGCGTTGGGGGACAGGGGATAGATACGCAGTATTTT
-,once,TRBV13,TRBJ2-1,CASSLPGVFYNEQFF,TGTGCCAGCAGCTTACCGGGAGTCTTCTACAATGAGCAGTTCTTC
TRBD1,-,TRBV5-4,TRBJ1-2,CASSLDDRGYGYTF,TGTGCCAGCAGCTTGGACGACAGGGGGTATGGCTACACCTTC
TRBD2,-,TRBV9,TRBJ2-1,CASSDSGIPYNEQFF,TGTGCCAGCAGCGATAGCGGGATCCCCTACAATGAGCAGTTCTTC
-,-,TRBV28,TRBJ2-5,CASSLFRGETQYF,TGTGCCAGCAGTTTATTTCGTGGCGAGACCCAGTACTTC
-,-,TRBV30,TRBJ2-1,CAWSSENNEQFF,TGTGCCTGGAGTAGTGAGAACAATGAGCAGTTCTTC
-,-,TRBV27,TRBJ2-1,CASSLLTISGYNEQFF,TGTGCCAGCAGTTTACTAACTATAAGTGGTTACAATGAGCAGTTCTTC
-,-,TRBV4-1,TRBJ2-5,CASSRAPLPRVGETQYF,TGCGCCAGCAGCCGCGCCCCCCTCCCCAGGGTGGGGGAGACCCAGTACTTC
-,-,TRBV20-1,TRBJ2-1,CSARRGREQFF,TGCAGTGCTAGACGGGGGCGTGAGCAGTTCTTC
-,once,TRBV7-9,TRBJ2-7,CASSLGGRGREQYF,TGTGCCAGCAGCTTAGGGGGGAGGGGGCGTGAGCAGTACTTC
TRBD1,-,TRBV7-3,TRBJ2-3,CASSPRTGIGTDTQYF,TGTGCCAGCAGCCCCCGGACAGGGATTGGCACAGATACGCAGTATTTT
-,-,TRBV5-1,TRBJ2-6,CASMLGSGANVLTF,TGCGCCAGCATGTTAGGATCCGGGGCCAACGTCCTGACTTTC
-,-,TRBV18,TRBJ1-2,CASSPSRGSEHYGYTF,TGTGCCAGCTCACCATCCAGGGGAAGCGAACACTATGGCTACACCTTC
-,-,TRBV10-3,TRBJ2-7,CAIADGTSYEQYF,TGTGCCATAGCCGACGGAACCTCCTACGAGCAGTACTTC
TRBD2,-,TRBV29-1,TRBJ2-7,CSVLTSGISYEQYF,TGCAGCGTCCTAACTAGCGGGATTTCCTACGAGCAGTACTTC
-,once,TRBV7-9,TRBJ2-7,CASSPQGGRSYEQYF,TGTGCCAGCAGCCCACAGGGGGGGAGATCCTACGAGCAGTACTTC
-,-,TRBV25-1,TRBJ2-5,CASSELETQYF,TGTGCCAGCAGTGAATTGGAGACCCAGTACTTC
-,-,TRBV7-9,TRBJ1-2,CASSLEQGAYGYTF,TGTGCCAGCAGCTTAGAACAGGGTGCCTATGGCTACACCTTC
-,-,TRBV2,TRBJ1-2,CASTERIIGYGYTF,TGTGCCAGCACCGAAAGGATCATAGGATATGGCTACACCTTC
-,-,TRBV5-1,TRBJ2-7,CATRVGVEQYF,TGCGCCACCAGGGTTGGGGTGGAGCAGTACTTC
-,-,TRBV7-9,TRBJ1-1,CASSLTRSHRNTEAFF,TGTGCCAGCAGCTTAACGCGCTCTCACCGGAACACTGAAGCTTTCTTT
-,-,TRBV2,TRBJ2-2,CASSGSELFF,TGTGCCAGCAGTGGGTCCGAGCTGTTTTTT
TRBD2,-,TRBV18,TRBJ2-5,CASSRSQRETGETQYF,TGTGCCAGCTCACGGTCGCAGCGGGAGACGGGAGAGACCCAGTACTTC
-,-,TRBV9,TRBJ2-5,CASSVTGYPETQYF,TGTGCCAGCAGCGTTACAGGGTATCCGGAGACCCAGTACTTC
-,-,TRBV11-2,TRBJ1-2,CASSRVLGVRQDGYTF,TGTGCCAGCAGTCGAGTGCTCGGCGTTCGACAGGATGGCTACACCTTC
-,-,TRBV28,TRBJ2-1,CASSWRGNEQFF,TGTGCCAGCAGCTGGAGAGGTAATGAGCAGTTCTTC
-,-,TRBV6-6,TRBJ2-7,CASSLGRATYEQYF,TGTGCCAGCAGTTTAGGCAGGGCGACCTACGAGCAGTACTTC
-,-,TRBV28,TRBJ2-7,CASSTPLPTGQAIQTSYEQYF,TGTGCCAGCAGTACGCCCCTCCCGACAGGTCAAGCTATACAAACCTCCTACGAGCAGTACTTC
-,-,TRBV29-1,TRBJ2-3,CSVERANTDTQYF,TGCAGCGTTGAGAGGGCCAACACAGATACGCAGTATTTT
-,-,TRBV10-1,TRBJ2-7,CASSEGGGSVEQYF,TGCGCCAGCAGTGAAGGGGGCGGGAGTGTCGAGCAGTACTTC
TRBD2,-,TRBV14,TRBJ2-2,CASSPMGLADTGELFF,TGTGCCAGCAGCCCAATGGGACTAGCTGACACCGGGGAGCTGTTTTTT
-,-,TRBV7-9,TRBJ1-1,CASSLVMGATEAFF,TGTGCCAGCAGCTTAGTTATGGGGGCCACTGAAGCTTTCTTT
TRBD2,-,TRBV18,TRBJ2-3,CASSPGLAGYTDTQYF,TGTGCCAGCTCACCAGGATTAGCGGGATACACAGATACGCAGTATTTT
TRBD2,once,TRBV14,TRBJ2-7,CASSGLAGGSYEQYF,TGTGCCAGCAGCGGCCTAGCGGGGGGCTCCTACGAGCAGTACTTC
-,-,TRBV7-3,TRBJ2-7,CASSLTGSEPFYEQYF,TGTGCCAGCAGCTTAACGGGGTCGGAACCATTCTACGAGCAGTACTTC
-,-,TRBV30,TRBJ1-5,CAWSGGDGYSNQPQHF,TGTGCCTGGAGTGGGGGGGACGGCTATAGCAATCAGCCCCAGCATTTT
-,-,TRBV4-1,TRBJ2-7,CASSPPDREFGEQYF,TGCGCCAGCAGTCCTCCGGACCGGGAGTTCGGGGAGCAGTACTTC
-,-,TRBV5-5,TRBJ1-4,CASSLKSERNEKLFF,TGTGCCAGCAGCTTGAAGTCAGAGCGCAATGAAAAACTGTTTTTT
-,-,TRBV19,TRBJ1-5,CASSRGYNQPQHF,TGTGCCAGTAGTAGGGGGTACAATCAGCCCCAGCATTTT
TRBD2,once,TRBV28,TRBJ2-7,CASSPTWTSGSYEQYF,TGTGCCAGCAGTCCAACATGGACTAGCGGGAGCTACGAGCAGTACTTC
TRBD2,-,TRBV7-9,TRBJ2-5,CASSLRRLAGDAYQETQYF,TGTGCCAGCAGCTTACGGCGGCTAGCGGGAGATGCTTACCAAGAGACCCAGTACTTC
TRBD1,-,TRBV7-9,TRBJ2-6,CASSLQGARRSGANVLTF,TGTGCCAGCAGCTTACAGGGGGCTAGGCGGTCTGGGGCCAACGTCCTGACTTTC
-,-,TRBV9,TRBJ2-3,CASSDRAEISTDTQYF,TGTGCCAGCAGCGATCGAGCGGAAATTAGCACAGATACGCAGTATTTT
TRBD2,once,TRBV5-1,TRBJ2-1,CASSLGLAGNNEQFF,TGCGCCAGCAGCTTGGGACTAGCGGGAAACAATGAGCAGTTCTTC
-,-,TRBV9,TRBJ2-3,CASSVVGSDTDTQYF,TGTGCCAGCAGCGTAGTAGGTTCAGACACAGATACGCAGTATTTT
TRBD1,-,TRBV5-6,TRBJ2-1,CASSSTGGEQFF,TGTGCCAGCAGCTCAACAGGGGGTGAGCAGTTCTTC
-,-,TRBV7-6,TRBJ2-2,CASSLGFWVTGNTGELFF,TGTGCCAGCAGCTTAGGTTTCTGGGTGACAGGGAACACCGGGGAGCTGTTTTTT
TRBD2,-,TRBV27,TRBJ2-1,CASSQGLAGFRGNEQFF,TGTGCCAGCAGCCAAGGACTAGCGGGATTTCGGGGCAATGAGCAGTTCTTC